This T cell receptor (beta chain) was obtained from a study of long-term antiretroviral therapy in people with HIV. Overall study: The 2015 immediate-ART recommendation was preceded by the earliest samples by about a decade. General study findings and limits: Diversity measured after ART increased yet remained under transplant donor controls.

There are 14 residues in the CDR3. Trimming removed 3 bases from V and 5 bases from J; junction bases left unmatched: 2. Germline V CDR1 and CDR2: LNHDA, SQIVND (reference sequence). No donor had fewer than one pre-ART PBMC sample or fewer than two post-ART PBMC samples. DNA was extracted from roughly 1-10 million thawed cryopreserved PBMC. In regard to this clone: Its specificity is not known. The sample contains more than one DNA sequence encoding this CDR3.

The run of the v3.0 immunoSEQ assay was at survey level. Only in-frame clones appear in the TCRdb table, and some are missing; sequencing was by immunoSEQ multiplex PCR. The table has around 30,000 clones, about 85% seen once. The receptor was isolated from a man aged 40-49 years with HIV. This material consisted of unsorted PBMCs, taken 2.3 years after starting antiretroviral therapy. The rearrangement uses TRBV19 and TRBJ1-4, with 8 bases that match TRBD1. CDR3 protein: CASSIRQGNEKLFF. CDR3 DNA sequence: TGTGCCAGTAGTATTCGACAGGGGAATGAAAAACTGTTTTTT.